This TCR beta chain was sequenced during a study of T cell repertoires in cytomegalovirus infection. Turning to the study itself: Newly reported HLA-C-restricted and thoroughly characterized HLA-B-restricted CMV epitopes were employed. CMV infection and matching HLA type were both indicated by public TCR beta signatures. Whole-study findings and limits: Carriage of CMV together with the relevant HLA was identifiable through cumulative public TCR beta family frequency. HLA-C-restricted CMV clonotypes gave the most frequent clonotype in two of eight donors.

This clonotype was recorded many times. Its specificity is not known. TCRdb re-called the reads with MiXCR, one entry per CDR3 protein. The table shows about 830,000 distinct CDR3 sequences, with roughly 33% occurring only once. Source: cultured CD8+ T cells from PBMCs, taken from culture after CMV antigen stimulation. This TCR came from a human donor in good health (CMV status not recorded). Some clones in this sample may be carry-over from other donors' samples.

The CDR3 reads CASSPGRSNQPQHF. The CDR3 DNA sequence: TGTGCCAGCAGCCCGGGACGTAGCAATCAGCCCCAGCATTTT. The J gene is TRBJ1-5, the V gene TRBV2; D is possibly TRBD1 (5 bases). CDR1 is SNHLY and CDR2 is FYNNEI in the germline V gene. Trimming took 6 bases from V and 0 from J, leaving 9 bases between them. The CDR3 runs 14 residues.